This TCR beta chain emerged from a study of monozygotic twins with inflammatory bowel disease. The length of the CDR3 is 12 residues. Per sample, reverse transcription was split into eight reactions. UMIs that had a 6-nucleotide sample barcode were put in using template switching. TCRdb reanalyzed the 5' RACE reads, giving one entry per CDR3 protein sequence and no DNA. The listing contains 85,000 to 110,000 distinct CDR3 sequences. With respect to this clonotype: Its antigen is still unknown.

Whole-study results and caveats: Distinction of different T cell subtypes was not possible. Especially with disease activity, IBD patients shared fewer clonotypes with others than healthy twins did.

The origin of this receptor is a human donor with ulcerative colitis or Crohn's disease, or a healthy co-twin of an affected twin (not recorded which). Input material: blood. The chain has TRBV12-3 or TRBV12-4 and TRBJ2-5. The CDR3 region is CASSPVEETQYF.